One sample yielded the 18 T cell receptor beta chains listed below, sequenced in a study of blood T cell repertoires in COVID-19. Some clones are missing from TCRdb's copy, which holds only in-frame ones; the method was immunoSEQ multiplex PCR. The table records 250,000 or so clones, 85% to 90% of them present only once. Specimen: PBMCs or T cells enriched from blood (not recorded which). These receptors originate from a middle-aged man who had recovered from COVID-19.

This clone was seen only a few times. Other DNA sequences in this specimen translate into the identical CDR3. The rearrangement uses TRBV6-5 and TRBJ1-1; the D gene is possibly TRBD1 (5 bases). The length of the CDR3 is 11 residues. CDR1 is MNHEY and CDR2 is SVGAGI in the germline V gene. V was clipped by 8 bases and J by 5 bases, with 9 bases between them. CDR3 loop: CASGRGTEAFF. DNA of the CDR3: TGTGCCAGCGGCCGGGGGACTGAAGCTTTCTTT.

This clone has just a few counts. The rearrangement links TRBV30 to TRBJ1-1; D gene uncertain. CDR1 and CDR2 (germline): GTSNPN, SVGIG (reference sequence). This CDR3 region has 13 residues. The V and J ends lost 5 bases and 7 bases respectively, with 17 bases between them. CDR3 nucleotide sequence: TGTGCCTGGGCGGGGATTTTCAGAGGTGAAGCTTTCTTT. Protein sequence: CAWAGIFRGEAFF.

The rearrangement uses TRBV28 and TRBJ1-2, with D tentatively TRBD1 (5 bases). V was shortened by 9 bases and J by 2 bases, with 7 bases between the two germline ends. The length of the CDR3 is 11 residues. CDR1 is MDHEN, CDR2 SYDVKM, per germline. CDR3 bases: TGTGCCAGTCGACAGAACTATGGCTACACCTTC. Translation: CASRQNYGYTF.

V and J are TRBV4-2 and TRBJ2-7, with TRBD2 as a possible D gene (7 bases). V lost 0 bases and J 0 bases, leaving 18 bases between the germline ends. Germline loops: CDR1 LGHNA, CDR2 YNFKEQ. The CDR3 has 18 residues. CDR3 in amino acids: CASSQEWVAAGASYEQYF. The CDR3 DNA is TGTGCCAGCAGCCAAGAATGGGTTGCCGCGGGGGCCTCCTACGAGCAGTACTTC.

The genes are TRBV24-1 and TRBJ2-3; 12 bases map to TRBD2. Germline V gene sequence: CDR1 KGHDR, CDR2 SFDVKD. The ends lost 7 bases at V and 1 base at J; junction bases unmatched: 2. This CDR3 comprises 15 residues. The CDR3 nucleotides read TGTGCCACCAGATGGACTAGCGGGGGCACAGATACGCAGTATTTT. Its translation is CATRWTSGGTDTQYF.

This chain connects TRBV19 to TRBJ2-7; 12 positions match TRBD1. V dropped 5 bases and J dropped 6; count of bases not matched to a gene: 8. Germline V gives CDR1 LNHDA, CDR2 SQIVND (reference sequence). The CDR3 length is 15 residues. The CDR3 is CASSDHGTGGLEQYF. As DNA, the CDR3 is TGTGCCAGTAGTGACCACGGGACAGGGGGCCTCGAGCAGTACTTC.

The rearrangement joins TRBV30 to TRBJ1-4, with 10 bases fitting TRBD1. There are 15 residues in the CDR3. Per germline, CDR1 GTSNPN and CDR2 SVGIG (reference sequence). V lost 1 base and J lost 7; bases outside the gene matches: 6. The CDR3 protein is CAWSAIGQGGEKLFF. In DNA form, the CDR3 reads TGTGCCTGGAGTGCGATTGGACAGGGGGGTGAAAAACTGTTTTTT. Combining the CDR3 with reference TRBV30 and TRBJ1-4 gives the whole variable domain SQTIHQWPATLVQPVGSPLSLECTVEGTSNPNLYWYRQAAGRGLQLLFYSVGIGQISSEVPQNLSASRPQDRQFILSSKKLLLSDSGFYLCAWSAIGQGGEKLFFGSGTQLSVL.

This clone occurred once. This chain joins TRBV9 and TRBJ1-2, with 7 bases matching TRBD1. V lost 4 bases and J lost 0; bases outside the gene matches: 6. This CDR3 is 15 amino acids long. The germline gives CDR1 SGDLS, CDR2 YYNGEE. The CDR3 region has the DNA TGTGCCAGCAGCCCCAGACAGGGCTCTAACTATGGCTACACCTTC. It translates to CASSPRQGSNYGYTF.

In DNA, the CDR3 is TGTGCCAGCTCGCGGCAGGGAAACACTGAAGCTTTCTTT. This translates into CASSRQGNTEAFF. This chain links TRBV18 with TRBJ1-1, with D maybe TRBD1 (5 bases). Germline V gene sequence: CDR1 KGHSH, CDR2 LQKENI. Trimming cost V 6 bases and J 2 bases, with 10 bases left between them. CDR3 length: 13 residues.

The V gene is TRBV7-2, the J gene TRBJ2-2; the match to TRBD1 covers 8 bases. The CDR3 is made up of 16 amino acids. In germline, CDR1 is SGHTA, CDR2 FQGNSA. J gave up 4 bases and V 3 bases, and 7 bases lay outside the gene matches. CDR3 DNA: TGTGCCAGCAGCTTCGACAGGGGTGCGGCCACCGGGGAGCTGTTTTTT. It translates to CASSFDRGAATGELFF.

This clone was seen once. V is TRBV2 and J is TRBJ1-5; 11 bases match TRBD1. The CDR3 runs to 16 residues. The J segment lost 0 bases and the V segment lost 4 bases, leaving 2 bases of the junction unmatched. CDR1 is SNHLY and CDR2 is FYNNEI in the germline V gene. The CDR3 DNA is TGTGCCAGCAGTGGAGGGACAGGGGGTAGCAATCAGCCCCAGCATTTT. This codes for CASSGGTGGSNQPQHF.

CDR3: CASSGDRLNEKLFF. CDR3 coding DNA: TGTGCCAGCAGTGGAGACAGACTTAATGAAAAACTGTTTTTT. The V and J genes are TRBV6-2 or TRBV6-3 and TRBJ1-4; perhaps TRBD1 as D (5 bases). The length of the CDR3 is 14 residues. Germline CDR1 MNHEY, CDR2 SVGEGT. V was pared by 5 bases and J by 4 bases, with 11 bases between.

V gene TRBV6-5 combines with J gene TRBJ1-4, with 8 positions matching TRBD1. Germline CDR1 MNHEY, CDR2 SVGAGI. The CDR3 contains 15 residues. The trim removed 6 bases at V and 5 bases at J, leaving 8 bases unmatched. The CDR3: CASRLTGEFNEKLFF. The CDR3 DNA reads TGTGCCAGCAGGCTGACAGGGGAATTCAATGAAAAACTGTTTTTT.

V gene TRBV24-1 combines with J gene TRBJ2-4, with 9 positions matching TRBD1. The CDR3 runs to 16 residues. With 2 bases clipped from V and 3 bases from J, the junction kept 4 bases outside the gene matches. Looked up from germline, CDR1 is KGHDR and CDR2 is SFDVKD. CDR3 DNA: TGTGCCACCAGTGATTCGGGACAGGGAGACAAAAACATTCAGTACTTC. It encodes CATSDSGQGDKNIQYF.

This chain links TRBV28 with TRBJ2-7, with 9 bases matching TRBD1. V shed 8 bases and J 3 bases; nucleotides not matched to a gene: 5. Germline values: CDR1 MDHEN, CDR2 SYDVKM. This CDR3 contains 13 residues. CDR3: CASCSGQGYEQYF. As DNA, the CDR3 is TGTGCCAGCTGTTCGGGACAGGGCTACGAGCAGTACTTC.

This chain uses TRBV7-3 with TRBJ2-7, with TRBD1 identical over 7 bases. Germline V gene data show CDR1 as SGHTA and CDR2 as FQGTGA. With 5 bases clipped from V and 5 bases from J, the junction kept 6 bases outside the gene matches. The CDR3 covers 13 residues. CDR3 region: CASSVDRDHEQYF. The CDR3 nucleotides are TGTGCCAGCAGCGTCGACAGGGACCACGAGCAGTACTTC.

This sequence joins TRBV3-1 (or the pseudogene TRBV3-2) and TRBJ1-2; D may be TRBD1 (5 bases). CDR1 and CDR2 (germline): LGHDT, YNNKEL (reference sequence). Trimming removed 5 bases at V and 6 bases at J, with 13 bases between. This CDR3 spans 13 amino acids. CDR3 in amino acids: CASSAKEGHGYTF. The CDR3 DNA follows: TGTGCCAGCAGCGCTAAGGAGGGGCATGGCTACACCTTC.

This rearrangement joins TRBV7-8 to TRBJ1-5; D gene unclear. V lost 8 bases and J lost 3, with 17 bases in between. Germline V gives CDR1 SGHVS, CDR2 FQNEAQ. The CDR3 spans 15 residues. The CDR3 reads CASSYNTPFNQPQHF. CDR3 sequence (DNA): TGTGCCAGCTCATACAATACACCTTTCAATCAGCCCCAGCATTTT.